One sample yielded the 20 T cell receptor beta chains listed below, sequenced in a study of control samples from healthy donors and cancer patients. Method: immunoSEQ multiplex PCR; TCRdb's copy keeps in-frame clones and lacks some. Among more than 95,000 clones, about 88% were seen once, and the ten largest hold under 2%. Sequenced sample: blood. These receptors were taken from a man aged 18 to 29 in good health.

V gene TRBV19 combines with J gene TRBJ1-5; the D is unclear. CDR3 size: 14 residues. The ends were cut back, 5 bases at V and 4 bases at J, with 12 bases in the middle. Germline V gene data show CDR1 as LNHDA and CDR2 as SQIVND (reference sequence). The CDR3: CASSLRVRNQPQHF. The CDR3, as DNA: TGTGCCAGTAGTCTAAGGGTAAGGAATCAGCCCCAGCATTTT.

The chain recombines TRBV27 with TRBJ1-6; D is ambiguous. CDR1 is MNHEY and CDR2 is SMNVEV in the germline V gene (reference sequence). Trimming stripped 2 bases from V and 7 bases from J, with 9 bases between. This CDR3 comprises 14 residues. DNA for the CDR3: TGTGCCAGCAGTTTACCAGGCCCAAATTCACCCCTCCACTTT. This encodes CASSLPGPNSPLHF.

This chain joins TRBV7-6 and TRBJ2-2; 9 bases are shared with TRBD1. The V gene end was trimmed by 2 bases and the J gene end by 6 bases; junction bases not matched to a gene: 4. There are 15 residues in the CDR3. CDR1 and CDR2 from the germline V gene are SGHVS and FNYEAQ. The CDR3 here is CASSLKTGGAGELFF. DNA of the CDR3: TGTGCCAGCAGCTTAAAGACAGGGGGGGCCGGGGAGCTGTTTTTT.

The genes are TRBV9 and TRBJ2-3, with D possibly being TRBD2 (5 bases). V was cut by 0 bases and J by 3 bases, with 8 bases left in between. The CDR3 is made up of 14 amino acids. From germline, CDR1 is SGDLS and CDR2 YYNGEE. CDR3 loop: CASSVGGLTDTQYF. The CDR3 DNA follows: TGTGCCAGCAGCGTAGGAGGGCTGACAGATACGCAGTATTTT.

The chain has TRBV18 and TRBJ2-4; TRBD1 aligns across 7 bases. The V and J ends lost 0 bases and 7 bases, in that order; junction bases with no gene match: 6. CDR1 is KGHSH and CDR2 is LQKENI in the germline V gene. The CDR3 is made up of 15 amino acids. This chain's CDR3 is CASSPPTQGGNIQYF. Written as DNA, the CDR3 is TGTGCCAGCTCACCACCCACTCAAGGGGGCAACATTCAGTACTTC.

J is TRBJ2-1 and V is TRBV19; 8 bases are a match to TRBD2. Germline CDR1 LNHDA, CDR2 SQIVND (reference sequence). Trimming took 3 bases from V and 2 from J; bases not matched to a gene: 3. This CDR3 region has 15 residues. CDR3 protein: CASSISRGAYNEQFF. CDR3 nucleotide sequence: TGTGCCAGTAGTATTTCGCGGGGGGCCTACAATGAGCAGTTCTTC.

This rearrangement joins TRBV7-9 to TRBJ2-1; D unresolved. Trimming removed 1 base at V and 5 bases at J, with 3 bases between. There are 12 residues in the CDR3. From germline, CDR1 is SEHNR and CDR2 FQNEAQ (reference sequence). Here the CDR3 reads CASSLVHNEQFF. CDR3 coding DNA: TGTGCCAGCAGCTTAGTCCACAATGAGCAGTTCTTC.

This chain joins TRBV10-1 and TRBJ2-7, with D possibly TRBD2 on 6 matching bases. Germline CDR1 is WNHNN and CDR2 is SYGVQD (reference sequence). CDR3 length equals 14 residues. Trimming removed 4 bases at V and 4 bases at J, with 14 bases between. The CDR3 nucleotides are TGCGCCAGCAGTGTCGGAGGGACTGCGTACGAGCAGTACTTC. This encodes CASSVGGTAYEQYF.

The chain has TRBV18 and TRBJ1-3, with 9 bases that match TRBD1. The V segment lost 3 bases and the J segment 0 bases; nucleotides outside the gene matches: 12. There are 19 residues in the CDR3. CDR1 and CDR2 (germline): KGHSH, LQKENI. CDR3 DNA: TGTGCCAGCTCACCTACAGGGGGCTCAGTTCTTGACTCTGGAAACACCATATATTTT. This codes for CASSPTGGSVLDSGNTIYF.

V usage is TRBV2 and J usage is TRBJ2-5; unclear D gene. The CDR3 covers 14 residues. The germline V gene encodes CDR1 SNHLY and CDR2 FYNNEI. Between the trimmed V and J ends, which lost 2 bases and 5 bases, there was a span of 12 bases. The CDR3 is CASSEHSTYETQYF. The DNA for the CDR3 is TGTGCCAGCAGTGAACACAGTACATATGAGACCCAGTACTTC.

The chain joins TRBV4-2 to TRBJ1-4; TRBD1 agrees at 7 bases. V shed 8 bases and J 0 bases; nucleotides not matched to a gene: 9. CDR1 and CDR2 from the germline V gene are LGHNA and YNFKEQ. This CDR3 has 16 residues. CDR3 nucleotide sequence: TGTGCCAGCGGGAGGGTTACAGGGGCAACTAATGAAAAACTGTTTTTT. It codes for CASGRVTGATNEKLFF.

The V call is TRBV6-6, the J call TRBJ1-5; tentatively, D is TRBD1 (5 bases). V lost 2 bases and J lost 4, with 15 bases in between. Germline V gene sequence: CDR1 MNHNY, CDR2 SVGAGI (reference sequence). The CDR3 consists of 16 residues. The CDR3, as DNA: TGTGCCAGCAGTTACATGGGGACGGGAAGAAATCAGCCCCAGCATTTT. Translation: CASSYMGTGRNQPQHF.

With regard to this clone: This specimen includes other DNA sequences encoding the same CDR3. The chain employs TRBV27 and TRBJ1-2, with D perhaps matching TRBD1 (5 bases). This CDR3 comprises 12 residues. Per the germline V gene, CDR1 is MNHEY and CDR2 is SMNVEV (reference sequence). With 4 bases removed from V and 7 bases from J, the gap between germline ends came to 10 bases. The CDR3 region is CASSSWGGGYTF. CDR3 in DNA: TGTGCCAGCAGTTCTTGGGGCGGTGGCTACACCTTC.

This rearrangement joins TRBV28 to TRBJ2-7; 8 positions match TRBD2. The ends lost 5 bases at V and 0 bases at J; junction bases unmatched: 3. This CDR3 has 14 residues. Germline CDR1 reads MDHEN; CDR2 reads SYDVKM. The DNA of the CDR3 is TGTGCCAGCAGTAGAAGCGGGAGCTCCTACGAGCAGTACTTC. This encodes CASSRSGSSYEQYF. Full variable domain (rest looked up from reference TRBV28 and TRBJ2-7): DVKVTQSSRYLVKRTGEKVFLECVQDMDHENMFWYRQDPGLGLRLIYFSYDVKMKEKGDIPEGYSVSREKKERFSLILESASTNQTSMYLCASSRSGSSYEQYFGPGTRLTVT.

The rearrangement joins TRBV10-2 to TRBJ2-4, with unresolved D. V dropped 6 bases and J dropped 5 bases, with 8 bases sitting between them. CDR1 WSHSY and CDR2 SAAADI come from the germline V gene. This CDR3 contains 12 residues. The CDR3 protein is CASRAAENIQYF. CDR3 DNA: TGCGCCAGCAGGGCTGCTGAAAACATTCAGTACTTC.

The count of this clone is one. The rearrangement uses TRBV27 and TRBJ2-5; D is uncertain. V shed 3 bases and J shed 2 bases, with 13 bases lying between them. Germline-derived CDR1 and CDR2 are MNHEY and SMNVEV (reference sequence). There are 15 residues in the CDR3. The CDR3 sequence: CASSFTDAHQETQYF. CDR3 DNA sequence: TGTGCCAGCAGTTTCACCGACGCCCATCAAGAGACCCAGTACTTC.

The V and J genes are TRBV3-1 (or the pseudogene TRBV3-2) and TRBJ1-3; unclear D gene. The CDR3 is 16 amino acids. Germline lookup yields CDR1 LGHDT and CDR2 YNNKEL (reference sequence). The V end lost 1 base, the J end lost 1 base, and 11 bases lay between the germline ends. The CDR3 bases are TGTGCCAGCAGCCAAGGGGTCCAATTTTCTGGAAACACCATATATTTT. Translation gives CASSQGVQFSGNTIYF.

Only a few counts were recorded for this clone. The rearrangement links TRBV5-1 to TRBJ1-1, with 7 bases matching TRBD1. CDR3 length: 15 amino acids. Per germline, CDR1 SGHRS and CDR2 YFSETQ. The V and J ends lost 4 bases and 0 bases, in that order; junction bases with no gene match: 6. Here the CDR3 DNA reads TGCGCCAGCAGCCTGGGACAGTTACTGAACACTGAAGCTTTCTTT. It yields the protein CASSLGQLLNTEAFF.

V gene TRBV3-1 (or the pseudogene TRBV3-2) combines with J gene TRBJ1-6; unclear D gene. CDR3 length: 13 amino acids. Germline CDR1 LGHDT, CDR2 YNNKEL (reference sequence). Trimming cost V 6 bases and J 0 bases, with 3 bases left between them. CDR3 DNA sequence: TGTGCCAGCAGGAGCTCCTATAATTCACCCCTCCACTTT. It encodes CASRSSYNSPLHF.

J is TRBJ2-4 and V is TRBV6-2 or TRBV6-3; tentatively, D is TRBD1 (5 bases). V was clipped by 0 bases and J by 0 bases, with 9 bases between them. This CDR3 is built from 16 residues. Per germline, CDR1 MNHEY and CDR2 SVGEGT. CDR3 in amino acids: CASSYSLGVAKNIQYF. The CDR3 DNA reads TGTGCCAGCAGTTACTCCCTAGGGGTAGCCAAAAACATTCAGTACTTC.